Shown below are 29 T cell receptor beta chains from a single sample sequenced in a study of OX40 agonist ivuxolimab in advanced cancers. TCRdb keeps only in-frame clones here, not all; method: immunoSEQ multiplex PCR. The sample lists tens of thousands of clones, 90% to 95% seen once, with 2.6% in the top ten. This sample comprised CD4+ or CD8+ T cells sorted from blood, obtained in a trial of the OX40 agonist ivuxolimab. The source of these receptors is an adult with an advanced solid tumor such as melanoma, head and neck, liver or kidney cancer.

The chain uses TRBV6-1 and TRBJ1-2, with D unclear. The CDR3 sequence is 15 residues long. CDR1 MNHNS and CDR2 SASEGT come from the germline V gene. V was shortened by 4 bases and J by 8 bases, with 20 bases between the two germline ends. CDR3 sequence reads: CASSVQIGEAGGYTF. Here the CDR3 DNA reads TGTGCCAGCAGTGTCCAGATTGGGGAAGCGGGAGGCTACACCTTC.

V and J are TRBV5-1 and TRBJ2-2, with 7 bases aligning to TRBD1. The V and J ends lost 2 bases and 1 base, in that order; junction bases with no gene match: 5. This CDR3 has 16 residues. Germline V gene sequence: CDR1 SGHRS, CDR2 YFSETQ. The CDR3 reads CASSFRGGLNTGELFF. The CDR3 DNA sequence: TGCGCCAGCAGCTTTAGAGGGGGCCTGAACACCGGGGAGCTGTTTTTT.

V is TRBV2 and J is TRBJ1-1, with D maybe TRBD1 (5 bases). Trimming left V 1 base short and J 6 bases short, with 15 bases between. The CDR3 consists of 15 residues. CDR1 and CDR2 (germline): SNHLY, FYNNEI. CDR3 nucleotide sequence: TGTGCCAGCAGTGAAGATGGGACGGAGAGCCCTGAAGCTTTCTTT. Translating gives CASSEDGTESPEAFF.

The CDR3 region is CSVHSYEAFF. The CDR3 nucleotides read TGCAGCGTTCACTCCTACGAAGCTTTCTTT. V and J are TRBV29-1 and TRBJ1-1; D uncertain. Germline values: CDR1 SQVTM, CDR2 ANQGSEA. V was clipped by 5 bases and J by 8 bases, with 9 bases between them. This CDR3 is built from 10 residues.

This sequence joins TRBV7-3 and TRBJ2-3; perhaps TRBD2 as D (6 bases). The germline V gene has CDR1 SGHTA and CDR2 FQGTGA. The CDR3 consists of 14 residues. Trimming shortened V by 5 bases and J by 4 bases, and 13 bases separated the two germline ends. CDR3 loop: CASSVGGRADTQYF. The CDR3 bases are TGTGCCAGCAGCGTCGGAGGGCGGGCAGATACGCAGTATTTT.

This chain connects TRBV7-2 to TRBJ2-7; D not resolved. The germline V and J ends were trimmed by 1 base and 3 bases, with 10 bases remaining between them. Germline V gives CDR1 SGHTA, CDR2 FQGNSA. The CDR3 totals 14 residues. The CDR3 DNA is TGTGCCAGCAGCTTAGGGGTAGGAAGCTACGAGCAGTACTTC. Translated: CASSLGVGSYEQYF.

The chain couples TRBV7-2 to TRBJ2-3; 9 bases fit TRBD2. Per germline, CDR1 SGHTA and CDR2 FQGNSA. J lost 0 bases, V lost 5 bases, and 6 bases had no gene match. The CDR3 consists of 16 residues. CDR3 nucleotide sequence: TGTGCCAGCAGCCTTCAGAGCGGGAGGAGCACAGATACGCAGTATTTT. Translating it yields CASSLQSGRSTDTQYF. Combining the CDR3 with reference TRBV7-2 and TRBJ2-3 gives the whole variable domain GAGVSQSPSNKVTEKGKDVELRCDPISGHTALYWYRQSLGQGLEFLIYFQGNSAPDKSGLPSDRFSAERTGGSVSTLTIQRTQQEDSAVYLCASSLQSGRSTDTQYFGPGTRLTVL.

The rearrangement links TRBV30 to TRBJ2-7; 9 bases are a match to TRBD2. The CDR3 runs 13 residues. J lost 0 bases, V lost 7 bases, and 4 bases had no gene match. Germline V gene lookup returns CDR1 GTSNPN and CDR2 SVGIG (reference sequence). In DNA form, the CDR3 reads TGTGCCTCAGGCGGGAGGGACTCCTACGAGCAGTACTTC. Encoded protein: CASGGRDSYEQYF.

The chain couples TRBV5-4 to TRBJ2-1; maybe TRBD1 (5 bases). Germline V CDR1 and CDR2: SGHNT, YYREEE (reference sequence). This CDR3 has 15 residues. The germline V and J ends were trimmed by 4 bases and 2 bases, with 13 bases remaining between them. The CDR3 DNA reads TGTGCCAGCAGCCCGACAGACCGAGCCTACAATGAGCAGTTCTTC. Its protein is CASSPTDRAYNEQFF.

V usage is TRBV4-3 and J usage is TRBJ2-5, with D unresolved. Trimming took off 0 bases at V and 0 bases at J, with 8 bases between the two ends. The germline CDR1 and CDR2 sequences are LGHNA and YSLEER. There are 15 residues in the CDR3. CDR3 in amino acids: CASSQDLGYQETQYF. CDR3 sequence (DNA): TGCGCCAGCAGCCAAGATCTCGGTTACCAAGAGACCCAGTACTTC.

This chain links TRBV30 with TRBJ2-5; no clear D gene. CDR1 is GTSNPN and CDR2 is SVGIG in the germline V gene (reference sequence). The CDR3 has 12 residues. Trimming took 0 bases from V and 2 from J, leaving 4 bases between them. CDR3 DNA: TGTGCCTGGAGTGTACTTCAAGAGACCCAGTACTTC. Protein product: CAWSVLQETQYF.

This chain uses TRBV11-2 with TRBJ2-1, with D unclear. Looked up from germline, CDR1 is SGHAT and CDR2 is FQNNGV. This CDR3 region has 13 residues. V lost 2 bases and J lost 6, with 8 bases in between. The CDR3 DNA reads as TGTGCCAGCAGCTTAAATCGCGGCAATGAGCAGTTCTTC. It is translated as CASSLNRGNEQFF.

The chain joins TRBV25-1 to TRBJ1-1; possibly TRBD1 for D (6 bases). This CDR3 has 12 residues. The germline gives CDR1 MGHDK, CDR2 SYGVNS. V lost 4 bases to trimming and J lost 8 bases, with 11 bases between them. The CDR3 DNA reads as TGTGCCAGCAGTGGGACAGCTGGAGAAGCTTTCTTT. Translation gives CASSGTAGEAFF. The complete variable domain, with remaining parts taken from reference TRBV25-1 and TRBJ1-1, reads EADIYQTPRYLVIGTGKKITLECSQTMGHDKMYWYQQDPGMELHLIHYSYGVNSTEKGDLSSESTVSRIRTEHFPLTLESARPSHTSQYLCASSGTAGEAFFGQGTRLTVV.

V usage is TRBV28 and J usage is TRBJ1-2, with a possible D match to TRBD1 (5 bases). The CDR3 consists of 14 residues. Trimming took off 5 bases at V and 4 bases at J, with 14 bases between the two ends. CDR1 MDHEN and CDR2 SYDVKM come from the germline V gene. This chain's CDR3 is CASSPQAGPYGYTF. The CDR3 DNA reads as TGTGCCAGCAGTCCCCAGGCGGGGCCCTATGGCTACACCTTC.

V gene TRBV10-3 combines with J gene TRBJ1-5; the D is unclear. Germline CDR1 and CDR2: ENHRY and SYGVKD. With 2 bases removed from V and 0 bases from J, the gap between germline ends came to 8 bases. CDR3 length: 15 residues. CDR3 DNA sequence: TGTGCCATCAGTGAGAGTTTGGGTAGCAATCAGCCCCAGCATTTT. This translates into CAISESLGSNQPQHF.

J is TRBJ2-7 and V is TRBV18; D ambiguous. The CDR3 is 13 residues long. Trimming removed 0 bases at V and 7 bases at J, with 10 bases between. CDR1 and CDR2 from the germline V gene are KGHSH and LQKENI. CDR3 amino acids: CASSPPALREQYF. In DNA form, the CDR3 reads TGTGCCAGCTCACCACCGGCCTTGAGGGAGCAGTACTTC.

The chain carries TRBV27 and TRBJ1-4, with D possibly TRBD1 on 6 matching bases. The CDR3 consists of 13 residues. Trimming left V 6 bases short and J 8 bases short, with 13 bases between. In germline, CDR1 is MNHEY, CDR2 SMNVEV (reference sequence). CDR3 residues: CASSEGGGEKLFF. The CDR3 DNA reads TGTGCCAGCAGCGAGGGGGGAGGGGAAAAACTGTTTTTT.

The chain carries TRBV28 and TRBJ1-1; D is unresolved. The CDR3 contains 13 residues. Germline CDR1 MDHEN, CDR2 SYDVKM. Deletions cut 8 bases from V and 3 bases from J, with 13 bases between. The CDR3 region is CASGRSGHTEAFF. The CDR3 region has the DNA TGTGCCAGCGGCCGTAGCGGTCACACTGAAGCTTTCTTT.

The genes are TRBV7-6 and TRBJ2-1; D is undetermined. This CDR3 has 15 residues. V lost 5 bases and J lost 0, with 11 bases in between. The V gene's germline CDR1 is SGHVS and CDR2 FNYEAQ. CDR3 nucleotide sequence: TGTGCCAGCAGCCCCGGATTGAGCTCCTACAATGAGCAGTTCTTC. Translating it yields CASSPGLSSYNEQFF.

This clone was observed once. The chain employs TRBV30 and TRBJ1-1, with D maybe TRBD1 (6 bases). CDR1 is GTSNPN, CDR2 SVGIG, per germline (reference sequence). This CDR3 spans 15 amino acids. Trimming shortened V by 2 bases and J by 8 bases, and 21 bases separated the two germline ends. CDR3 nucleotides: TGTGCCTGGAGTCCCCCCGGGGGGGGGCTATTCGAAGCTTTCTTT. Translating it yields CAWSPPGGGLFEAFF.

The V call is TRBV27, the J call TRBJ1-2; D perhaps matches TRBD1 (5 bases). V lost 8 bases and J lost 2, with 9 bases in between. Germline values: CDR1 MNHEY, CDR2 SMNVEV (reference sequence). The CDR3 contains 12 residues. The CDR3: CASGAANYGYTF. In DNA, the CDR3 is TGTGCCAGCGGGGCCGCCAACTATGGCTACACCTTC.

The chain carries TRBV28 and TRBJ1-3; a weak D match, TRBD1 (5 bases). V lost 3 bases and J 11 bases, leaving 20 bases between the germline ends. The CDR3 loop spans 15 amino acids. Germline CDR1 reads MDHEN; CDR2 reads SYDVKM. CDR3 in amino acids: CASSLGVRGPSAIYF. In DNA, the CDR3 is TGTGCCAGCAGTTTGGGGGTGCGGGGACCCTCGGCCATATATTTT.

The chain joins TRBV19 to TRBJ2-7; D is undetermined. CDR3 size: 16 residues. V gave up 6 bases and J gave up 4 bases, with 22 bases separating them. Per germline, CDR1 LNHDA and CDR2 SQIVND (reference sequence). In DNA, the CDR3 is TGTGCCAGTAGGCTAGTCCTTAGCCCAGATCGTTACGAGCAGTACTTC. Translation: CASRLVLSPDRYEQYF.

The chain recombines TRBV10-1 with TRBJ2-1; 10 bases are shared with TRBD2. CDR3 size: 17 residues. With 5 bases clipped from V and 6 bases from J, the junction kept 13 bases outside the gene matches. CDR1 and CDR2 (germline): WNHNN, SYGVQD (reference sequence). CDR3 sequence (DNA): TGCGCCAGCAGTCAGGACAGAGCGGGGGGGGCTACCAATGAGCAGTTCTTC. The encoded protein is CASSQDRAGGATNEQFF.

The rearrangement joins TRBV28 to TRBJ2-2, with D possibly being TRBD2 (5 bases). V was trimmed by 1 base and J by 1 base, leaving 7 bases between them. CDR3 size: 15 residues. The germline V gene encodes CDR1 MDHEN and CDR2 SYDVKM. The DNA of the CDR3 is TGTGCCAGCAGTTTATTAGGAGGGAACACCGGGGAGCTGTTTTTT. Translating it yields CASSLLGGNTGELFF. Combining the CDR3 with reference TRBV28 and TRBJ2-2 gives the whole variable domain DVKVTQSSRYLVKRTGEKVFLECVQDMDHENMFWYRQDPGLGLRLIYFSYDVKMKEKGDIPEGYSVSREKKERFSLILESASTNQTSMYLCASSLLGGNTGELFFGEGSRLTVL.

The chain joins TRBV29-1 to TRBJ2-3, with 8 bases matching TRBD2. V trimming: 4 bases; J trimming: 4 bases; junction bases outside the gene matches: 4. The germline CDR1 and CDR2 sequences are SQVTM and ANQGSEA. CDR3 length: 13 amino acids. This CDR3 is CSVAGGPSDTQYF. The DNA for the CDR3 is TGCAGCGTTGCGGGAGGGCCCTCAGATACGCAGTATTTT.

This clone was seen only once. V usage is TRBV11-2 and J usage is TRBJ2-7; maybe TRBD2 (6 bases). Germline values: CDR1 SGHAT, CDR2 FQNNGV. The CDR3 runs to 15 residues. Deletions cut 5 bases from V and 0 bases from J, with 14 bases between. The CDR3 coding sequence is TGTGCCAGCAGCCTTACCGACGGGAGCTCCTACGAGCAGTACTTC. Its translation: CASSLTDGSSYEQYF.

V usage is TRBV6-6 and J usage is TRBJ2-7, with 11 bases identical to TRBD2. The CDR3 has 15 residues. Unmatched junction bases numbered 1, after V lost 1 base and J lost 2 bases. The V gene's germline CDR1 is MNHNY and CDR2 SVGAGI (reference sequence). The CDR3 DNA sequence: TGTGCCAGCAGTTACTTAGCGGGAGGGCCCTACGAGCAGTACTTC. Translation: CASSYLAGGPYEQYF.

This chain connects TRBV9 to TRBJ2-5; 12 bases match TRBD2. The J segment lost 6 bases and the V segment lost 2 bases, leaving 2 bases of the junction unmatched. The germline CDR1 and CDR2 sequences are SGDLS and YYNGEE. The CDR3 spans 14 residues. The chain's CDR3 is CASSVTSGSQTQYF. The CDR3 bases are TGTGCCAGCAGCGTGACTAGCGGGAGCCAGACCCAGTACTTC.